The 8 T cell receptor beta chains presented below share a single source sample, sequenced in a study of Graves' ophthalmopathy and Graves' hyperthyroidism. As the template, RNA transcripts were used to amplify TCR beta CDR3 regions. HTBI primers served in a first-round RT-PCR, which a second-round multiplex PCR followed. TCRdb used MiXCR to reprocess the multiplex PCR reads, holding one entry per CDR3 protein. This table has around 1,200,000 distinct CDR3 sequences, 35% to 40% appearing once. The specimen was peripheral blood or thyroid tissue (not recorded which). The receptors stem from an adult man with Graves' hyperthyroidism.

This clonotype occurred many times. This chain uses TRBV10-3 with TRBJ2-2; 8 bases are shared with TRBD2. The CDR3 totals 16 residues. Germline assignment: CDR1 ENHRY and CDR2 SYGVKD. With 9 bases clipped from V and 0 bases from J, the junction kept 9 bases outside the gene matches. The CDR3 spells CAISGVLRTNTGELFF. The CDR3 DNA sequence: TGTGCCATTAGCGGGGTACTAAGGACGAACACCGGGGAGCTGTTTTTT.

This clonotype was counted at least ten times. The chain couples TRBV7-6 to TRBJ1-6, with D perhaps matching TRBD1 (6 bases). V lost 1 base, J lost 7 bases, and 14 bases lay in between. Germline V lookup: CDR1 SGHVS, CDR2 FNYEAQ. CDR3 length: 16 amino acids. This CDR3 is CASSLEAGHSNSPLHF. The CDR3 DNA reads TGTGCCAGCAGCTTAGAGGCGGGACATTCAAATTCACCCCTCCACTTT.

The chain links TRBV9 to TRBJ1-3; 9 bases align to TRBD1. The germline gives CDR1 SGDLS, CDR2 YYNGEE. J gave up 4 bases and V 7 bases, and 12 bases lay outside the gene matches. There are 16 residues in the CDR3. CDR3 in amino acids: CASSPPDRGMGNTIYF. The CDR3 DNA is TGTGCCAGCTCACCACCGGACAGGGGAATGGGAAACACCATATATTTT.

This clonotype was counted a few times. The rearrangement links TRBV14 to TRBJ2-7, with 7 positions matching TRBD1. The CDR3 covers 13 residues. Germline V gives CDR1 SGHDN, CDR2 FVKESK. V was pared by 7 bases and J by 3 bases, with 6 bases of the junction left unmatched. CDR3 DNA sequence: TGTGCCAGCACACAGGGGTCGGTCTACGAGCAGTACTTC. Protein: CASTQGSVYEQYF.

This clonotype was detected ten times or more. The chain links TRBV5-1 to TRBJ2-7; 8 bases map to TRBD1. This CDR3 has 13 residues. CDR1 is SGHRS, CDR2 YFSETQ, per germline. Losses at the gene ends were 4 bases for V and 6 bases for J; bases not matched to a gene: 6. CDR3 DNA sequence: TGCGCCAGCAGCAAGGACAGGGTCGGCGAGCAGTACTTC. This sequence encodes CASSKDRVGEQYF.

The CDR3 nucleotides read TGTGCCAGCAGTAAAACAGGGGAAAATAATCAGCCCCAGCATTTT. Encoded protein: CASSKTGENNQPQHF. This chain links TRBV12-3 or TRBV12-4 with TRBJ1-5, with TRBD1 matching 7 bases. The junction had 8 bases not matched to a gene; V was cut back by 5 bases and J by 4 bases. CDR3 size: 15 residues.

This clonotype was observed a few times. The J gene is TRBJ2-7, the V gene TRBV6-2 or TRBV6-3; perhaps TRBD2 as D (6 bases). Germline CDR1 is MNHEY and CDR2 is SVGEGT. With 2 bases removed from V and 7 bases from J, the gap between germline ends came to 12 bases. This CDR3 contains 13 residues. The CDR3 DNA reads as TGTGCCAGCAGTTACGCTGTCGGAGGGGAGCAGTACTTC. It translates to CASSYAVGGEQYF.

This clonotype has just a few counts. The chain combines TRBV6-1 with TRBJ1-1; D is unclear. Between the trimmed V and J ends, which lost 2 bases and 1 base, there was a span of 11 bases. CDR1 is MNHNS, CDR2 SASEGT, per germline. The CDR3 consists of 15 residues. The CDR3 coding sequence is TGTGCCAGCAGTGAAACCCCGAGTGGGAACACTGAAGCTTTCTTT. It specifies CASSETPSGNTEAFF.